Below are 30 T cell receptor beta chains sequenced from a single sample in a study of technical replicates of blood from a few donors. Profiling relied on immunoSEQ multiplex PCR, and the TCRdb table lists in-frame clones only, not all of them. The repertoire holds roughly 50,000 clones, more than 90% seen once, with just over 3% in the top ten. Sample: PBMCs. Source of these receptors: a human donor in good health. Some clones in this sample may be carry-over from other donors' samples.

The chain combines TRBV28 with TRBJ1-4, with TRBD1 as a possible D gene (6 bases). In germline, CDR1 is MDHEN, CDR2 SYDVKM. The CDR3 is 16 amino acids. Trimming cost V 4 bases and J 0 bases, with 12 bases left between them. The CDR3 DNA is TGTGCCAGCAGTTCAACGGGGGGCGCAACTAATGAAAAACTGTTTTTT. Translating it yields CASSSTGGATNEKLFF. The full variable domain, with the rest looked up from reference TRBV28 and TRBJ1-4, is DVKVTQSSRYLVKRTGEKVFLECVQDMDHENMFWYRQDPGLGLRLIYFSYDVKMKEKGDIPEGYSVSREKKERFSLILESASTNQTSMYLCASSSTGGATNEKLFFGSGTQLSVL.

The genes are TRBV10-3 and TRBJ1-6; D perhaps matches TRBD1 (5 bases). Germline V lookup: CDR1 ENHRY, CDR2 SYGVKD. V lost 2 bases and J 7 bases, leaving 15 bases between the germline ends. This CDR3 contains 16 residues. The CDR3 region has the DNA TGTGCCATCAGTGAGGGCTCGGGGGGACTGAATTCACCCCTCCACTTT. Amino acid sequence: CAISEGSGGLNSPLHF.

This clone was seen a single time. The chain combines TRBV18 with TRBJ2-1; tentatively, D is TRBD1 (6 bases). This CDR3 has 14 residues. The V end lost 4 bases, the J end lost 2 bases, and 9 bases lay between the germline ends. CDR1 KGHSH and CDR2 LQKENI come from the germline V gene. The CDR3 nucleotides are TGTGCCAGCTCACACGGGACAACCTACAATGAGCAGTTCTTC. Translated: CASSHGTTYNEQFF.

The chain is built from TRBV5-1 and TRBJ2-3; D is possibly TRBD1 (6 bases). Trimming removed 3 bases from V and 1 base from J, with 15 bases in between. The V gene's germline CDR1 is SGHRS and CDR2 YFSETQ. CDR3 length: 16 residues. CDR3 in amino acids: CASSSGAGAGTDTQYF. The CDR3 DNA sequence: TGCGCCAGCAGCTCTGGGGCAGGGGCAGGCACAGATACGCAGTATTTT.

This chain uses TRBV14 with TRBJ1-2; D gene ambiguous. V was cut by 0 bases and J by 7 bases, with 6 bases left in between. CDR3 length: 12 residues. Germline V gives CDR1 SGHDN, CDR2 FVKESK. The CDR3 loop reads CASSQDRIGYTF. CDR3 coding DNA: TGTGCCAGCAGCCAAGACAGAATTGGCTACACCTTC. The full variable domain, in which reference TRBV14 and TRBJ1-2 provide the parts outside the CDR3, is EAGVTQFPSHSVIEKGQTVTLRCDPISGHDNLYWYRRVMGKEIKFLLHFVKESKQDESGMPNNRFLAERTGGTYSTLKVQPAELEDSGVYFCASSQDRIGYTFGSGTRLTVV.

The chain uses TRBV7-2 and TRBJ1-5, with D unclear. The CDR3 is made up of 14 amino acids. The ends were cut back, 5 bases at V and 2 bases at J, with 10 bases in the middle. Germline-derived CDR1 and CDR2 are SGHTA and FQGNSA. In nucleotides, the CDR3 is TGTGCCAGCAGCCTGGTGAGCGGCAATCAGCCCCAGCATTTT. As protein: CASSLVSGNQPQHF.

Written as DNA, the CDR3 is TGTGCCAGCAGCGACCCGACAGTAACTGGGGCCAACGTCCTGACTTTC. It codes for CASSDPTVTGANVLTF. The chain carries TRBV13 and TRBJ2-6; possible D gene TRBD1, 5 bases. The CDR3 runs to 16 residues. The ends were cut back, 5 bases at V and 2 bases at J, with 13 bases in the middle. Germline CDR1 is PRHDT and CDR2 is FYEKMQ (reference sequence).

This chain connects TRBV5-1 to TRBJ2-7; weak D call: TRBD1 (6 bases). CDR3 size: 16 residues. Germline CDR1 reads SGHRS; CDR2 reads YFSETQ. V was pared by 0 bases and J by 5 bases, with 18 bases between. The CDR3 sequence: CASSLEVGARHDEQYF. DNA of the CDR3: TGCGCCAGCAGCTTGGAAGTGGGGGCGCGTCATGACGAGCAGTACTTC. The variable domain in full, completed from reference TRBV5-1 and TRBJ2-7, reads KAGVTQTPRYLIKTRGQQVTLSCSPISGHRSVSWYQQTPGQGLQFLFEYFSETQRNKGNFPGRFSGRQFSNSRSEMNVSTLELGDSALYLCASSLEVGARHDEQYFGPGTRLTVT.

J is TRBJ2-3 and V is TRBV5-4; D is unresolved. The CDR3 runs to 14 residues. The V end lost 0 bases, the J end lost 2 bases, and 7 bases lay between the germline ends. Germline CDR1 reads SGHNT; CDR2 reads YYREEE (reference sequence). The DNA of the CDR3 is TGTGCCAGCAGCTTGGGTCGGGTCACAGATACGCAGTATTTT. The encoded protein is CASSLGRVTDTQYF.

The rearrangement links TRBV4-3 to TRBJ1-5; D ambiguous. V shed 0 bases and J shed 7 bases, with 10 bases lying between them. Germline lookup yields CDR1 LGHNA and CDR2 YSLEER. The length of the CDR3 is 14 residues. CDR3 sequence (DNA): TGCGCCAGCAGCCAAGATAGCAAATACCAGCCCCAGCATTTT. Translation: CASSQDSKYQPQHF.

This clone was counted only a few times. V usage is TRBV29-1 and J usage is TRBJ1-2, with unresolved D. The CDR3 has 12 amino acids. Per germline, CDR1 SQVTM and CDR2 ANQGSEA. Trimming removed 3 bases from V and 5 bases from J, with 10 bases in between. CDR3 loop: CSVDLGLYGYTF. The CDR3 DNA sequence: TGCAGCGTTGACCTGGGCCTTTATGGCTACACCTTC.

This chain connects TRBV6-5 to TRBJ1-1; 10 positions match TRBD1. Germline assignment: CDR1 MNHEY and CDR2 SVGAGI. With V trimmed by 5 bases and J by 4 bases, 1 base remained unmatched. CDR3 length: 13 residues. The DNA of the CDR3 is TGTGCCAGCAGTAGGACAGGGGGCACTGAAGCTTTCTTT. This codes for CASSRTGGTEAFF.

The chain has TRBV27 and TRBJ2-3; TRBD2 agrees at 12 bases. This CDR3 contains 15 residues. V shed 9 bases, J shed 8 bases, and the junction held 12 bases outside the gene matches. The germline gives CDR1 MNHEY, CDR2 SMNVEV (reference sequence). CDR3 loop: CASTGLAGRRPTQYF. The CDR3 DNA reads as TGTGCCAGTACTGGACTAGCGGGGAGGAGGCCTACGCAGTATTTT.

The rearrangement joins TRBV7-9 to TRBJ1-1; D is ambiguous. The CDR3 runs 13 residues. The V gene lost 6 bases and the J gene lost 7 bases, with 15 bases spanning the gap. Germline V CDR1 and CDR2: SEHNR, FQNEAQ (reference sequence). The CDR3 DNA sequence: TGTGCCAGCAGATTGTCCGCCGGGATTGAAGCTTTCTTT. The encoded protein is CASRLSAGIEAFF.

The CDR3 DNA is TGTGCCAGTAGTATCCCTGGACTAGCCCTAATCCTCAATGAGCAGTTCTTC. The encoded protein is CASSIPGLALILNEQFF. This chain joins TRBV19 and TRBJ2-1, with 8 positions matching TRBD2. The germline gives CDR1 LNHDA, CDR2 SQIVND (reference sequence). Unmatched junction bases numbered 13, after V lost 3 bases and J lost 6 bases. The CDR3 contains 17 residues.

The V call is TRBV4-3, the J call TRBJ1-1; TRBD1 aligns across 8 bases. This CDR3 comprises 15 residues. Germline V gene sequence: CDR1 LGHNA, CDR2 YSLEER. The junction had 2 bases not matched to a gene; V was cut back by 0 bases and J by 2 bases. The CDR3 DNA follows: TGCGCCAGCAGCCAAGATGGACAGGGTAACACTGAAGCTTTCTTT. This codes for CASSQDGQGNTEAFF.

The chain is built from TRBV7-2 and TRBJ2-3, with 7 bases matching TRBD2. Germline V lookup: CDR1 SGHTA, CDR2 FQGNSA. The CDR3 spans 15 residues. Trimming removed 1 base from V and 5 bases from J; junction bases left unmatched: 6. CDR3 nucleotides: TGTGCCAGCAGCTTAGGGGGCGGGAGCGGAGATACGCAGTATTTT. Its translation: CASSLGGGSGDTQYF.

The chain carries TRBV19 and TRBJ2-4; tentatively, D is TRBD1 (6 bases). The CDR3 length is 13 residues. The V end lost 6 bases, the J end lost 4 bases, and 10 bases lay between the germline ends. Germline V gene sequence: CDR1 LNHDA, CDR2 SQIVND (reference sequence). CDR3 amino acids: CASRVDSKNIQYF. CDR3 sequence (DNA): TGTGCCAGTAGGGTGGACAGTAAAAACATTCAGTACTTC.

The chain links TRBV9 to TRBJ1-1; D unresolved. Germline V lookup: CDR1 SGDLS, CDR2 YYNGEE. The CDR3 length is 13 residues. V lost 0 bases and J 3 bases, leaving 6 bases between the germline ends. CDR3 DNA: TGTGCCAGCAGCGTAGACGGTTACACTGAAGCTTTCTTT. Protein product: CASSVDGYTEAFF. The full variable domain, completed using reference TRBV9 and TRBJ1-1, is DSGVTQTPKHLITATGQRVTLRCSPRSGDLSVYWYQQSLDQGLQFLIQYYNGEERAKGNILERFSAQQFPDLHSELNLSSLELGDSALYFCASSVDGYTEAFFGQGTRLTVV.

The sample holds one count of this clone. For the CDR3, the DNA is TGTGCCAGCAGCTTGTGGGCAGCGAACACCGGGGAGCTGTTTTTT. Translating it yields CASSLWAANTGELFF. The chain combines TRBV5-6 with TRBJ2-2; D unresolved. The V gene lost 1 base and the J gene lost 0 bases, with 7 bases spanning the gap. The germline V gene encodes CDR1 SGHDT and CDR2 YYEEEE. This CDR3 region has 15 residues.

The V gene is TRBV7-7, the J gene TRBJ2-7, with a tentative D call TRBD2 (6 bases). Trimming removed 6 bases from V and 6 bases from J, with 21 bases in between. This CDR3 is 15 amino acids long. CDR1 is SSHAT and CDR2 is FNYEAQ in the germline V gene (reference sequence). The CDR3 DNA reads TGTGCCAGCAGTAAAGTACTGGGCGGGAACGGCGAGCAGTACTTC. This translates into CASSKVLGGNGEQYF.

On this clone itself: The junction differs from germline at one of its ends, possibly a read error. This chain's CDR3 is CASTTSTYNEQFF. DNA of the CDR3: TGTGCAAGCACGACTAGCACTTACAATGAGCAGTTCTTC. The rearrangement links TRBV28 to TRBJ2-1, with 7 bases matching TRBD2. This CDR3 spans 13 amino acids. Germline CDR1 MDHEN, CDR2 SYDVKM.

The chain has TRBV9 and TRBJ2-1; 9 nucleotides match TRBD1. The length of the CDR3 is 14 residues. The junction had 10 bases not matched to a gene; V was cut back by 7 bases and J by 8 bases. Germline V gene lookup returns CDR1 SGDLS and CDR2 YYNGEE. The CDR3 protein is CASGRTGARDEQFF. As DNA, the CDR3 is TGTGCCAGCGGAAGGACAGGGGCACGAGATGAGCAGTTCTTC. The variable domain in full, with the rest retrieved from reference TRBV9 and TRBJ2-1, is DSGVTQTPKHLITATGQRVTLRCSPRSGDLSVYWYQQSLDQGLQFLIQYYNGEERAKGNILERFSAQQFPDLHSELNLSSLELGDSALYFCASGRTGARDEQFFGPGTRLTVL.

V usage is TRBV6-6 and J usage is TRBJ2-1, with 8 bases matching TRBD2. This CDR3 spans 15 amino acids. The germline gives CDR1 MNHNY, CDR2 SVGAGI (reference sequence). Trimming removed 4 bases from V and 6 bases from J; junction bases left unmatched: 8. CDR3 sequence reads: CASSSGGPFLNEQFF. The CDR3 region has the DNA TGTGCCAGCAGTTCGGGAGGGCCGTTCCTCAATGAGCAGTTCTTC.

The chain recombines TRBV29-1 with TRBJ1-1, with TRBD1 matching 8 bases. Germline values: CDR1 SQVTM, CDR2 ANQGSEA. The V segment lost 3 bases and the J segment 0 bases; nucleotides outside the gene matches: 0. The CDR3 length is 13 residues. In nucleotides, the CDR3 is TGCAGCGTTGAGGACAGGGTGAACACTGAAGCTTTCTTT. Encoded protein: CSVEDRVNTEAFF.

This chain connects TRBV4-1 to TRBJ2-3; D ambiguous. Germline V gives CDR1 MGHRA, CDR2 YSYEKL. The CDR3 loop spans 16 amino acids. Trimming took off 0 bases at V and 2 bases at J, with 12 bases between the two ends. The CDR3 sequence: CASSQERKSPTDTQYF. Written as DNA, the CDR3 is TGCGCCAGCAGCCAAGAAAGAAAGAGCCCCACAGATACGCAGTATTTT.

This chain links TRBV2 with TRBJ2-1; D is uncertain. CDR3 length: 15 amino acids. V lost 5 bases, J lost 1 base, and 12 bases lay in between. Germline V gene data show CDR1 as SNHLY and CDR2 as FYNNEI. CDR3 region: CASSFPIQSYNEQFF. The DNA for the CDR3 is TGTGCCAGCAGTTTTCCTATCCAATCCTACAATGAGCAGTTCTTC. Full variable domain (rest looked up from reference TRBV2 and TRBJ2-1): EPEVTQTPSHQVTQMGQEVILRCVPISNHLYFYWYRQILGQKVEFLVSFYNNEISEKSEIFDDQFSVERPDGSNFTLKIRSTKLEDSAMYFCASSFPIQSYNEQFFGPGTRLTVL.

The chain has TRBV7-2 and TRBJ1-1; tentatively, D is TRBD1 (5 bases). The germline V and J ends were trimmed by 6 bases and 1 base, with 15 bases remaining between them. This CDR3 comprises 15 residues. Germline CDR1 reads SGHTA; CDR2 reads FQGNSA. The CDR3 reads CASRETGLQNTEAFF. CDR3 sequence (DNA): TGTGCCAGCAGGGAAACAGGTCTCCAGAACACTGAAGCTTTCTTT.

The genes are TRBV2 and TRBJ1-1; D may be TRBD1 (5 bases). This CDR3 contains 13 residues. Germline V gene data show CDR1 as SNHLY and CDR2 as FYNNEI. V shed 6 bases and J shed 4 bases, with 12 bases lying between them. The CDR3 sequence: CASSRGRRTEAFF. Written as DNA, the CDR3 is TGTGCCAGCAGCCGGGGGAGGCGCACTGAAGCTTTCTTT.

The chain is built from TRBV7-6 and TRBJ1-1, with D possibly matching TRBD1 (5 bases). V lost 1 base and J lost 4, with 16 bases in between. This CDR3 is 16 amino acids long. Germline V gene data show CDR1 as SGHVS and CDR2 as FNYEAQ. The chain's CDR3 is CASSLEGRARGTEAFF. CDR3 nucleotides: TGTGCCAGCAGCTTAGAGGGCAGGGCGCGGGGCACTGAAGCTTTCTTT.